This T cell receptor (beta chain) comes out of a study of blood T cell repertoires in COVID-19 (dated by TCRdb to about 2020). The study in broad terms: Samples covering the acute and convalescent phases of COVID-19 were provided by collaborators in the United States, Italy and Spain. The prospective study material was composed of cDNA or gDNA derived from T cells, B-cell-depleted T cells, or PBMCs. Deeply sampled blood TCRbeta repertoires from subjects exposed to, actively infected with, or recovered from COVID-19 were included in the dataset. The repertoires were made available in a free public database intended to serve as a resource for research on the immune response to SARS-CoV-2. Samples were obtained from the ongoing ImmuneRACE study (first 160 participants) and from about 1,300 subjects provided by 6 global collaborators. A de-identified subject ID, COVID-19 status, age in years and sex were almost always included in the sample metadata. Where available, HLA class I and class II types were obtained from metadata supplied by the sample provider rather than from assay-based typing.

TCRbeta CDR3 regions were amplified from genomic DNA using the immunoSEQ Assay, a bias-controlled multiplex PCR. Under the source paper's analysis protocol: The number of nucleated cells in each sample was estimated from the amplification of reference gene primers within the assay. To quantify the absolute abundance of each unique TCRbeta CDR3 rearrangement, sequence reads were collapsed and filtered. Productive Simpson clonality was computed per sample as the square root of Simpson's diversity index over productive rearrangements. TCRdb carries this immuneACCESS record with in-frame sequences only. Its versions omit some clonotypes, under half of them owing to an unresolved V gene in the studies checked, with the rest unexplained. V and J calls and clone size are those listed in that table; D and trimming were worked out from the DNA. The sample includes fewer than 80,000 clones, with 88% observed a single time. The top ten hold about 9% of the sample.

The CDR3 has 15 amino acids, counting the end cysteine and phenylalanine. This entry keeps only the CDR3 DNA: 45 bases, framed from base 1. Per the germline V gene, SGHTA is the CDR1 and FQGTGA is the CDR2. Cut back by 5 bases and 0 bases, the V and J ends lie 10 bases apart. To note about this clone: This receptor's antigen is unknown. Per-nucleotide qualities are absent, and no much larger clonotype sits a single base away.

Here is what the overall study found, with its caveats: Clinical and demographic metadata were provided uncurated, with the amount varying by source and participant.

Collaborating institutions collected whole blood in K2EDTA tubes following their own protocols. For TCRbeta analysis, collaborators shipped samples in one of three forms: frozen whole blood, isolated PBMCs, or DNA extracted from either of those sample types. Sample: peripheral blood. The receptor was derived from a human donor in a cohort sampled during active COVID-19. The chain was built from TRBV7-3 and TRBJ2-2, with no D gene named confidently. CDR3 reads: CASSPTFTNTGELFF. Here is the DNA: TGTGCCAGCAGCCCGACATTCACGAACACCGGGGAGCTGTTTTTT.